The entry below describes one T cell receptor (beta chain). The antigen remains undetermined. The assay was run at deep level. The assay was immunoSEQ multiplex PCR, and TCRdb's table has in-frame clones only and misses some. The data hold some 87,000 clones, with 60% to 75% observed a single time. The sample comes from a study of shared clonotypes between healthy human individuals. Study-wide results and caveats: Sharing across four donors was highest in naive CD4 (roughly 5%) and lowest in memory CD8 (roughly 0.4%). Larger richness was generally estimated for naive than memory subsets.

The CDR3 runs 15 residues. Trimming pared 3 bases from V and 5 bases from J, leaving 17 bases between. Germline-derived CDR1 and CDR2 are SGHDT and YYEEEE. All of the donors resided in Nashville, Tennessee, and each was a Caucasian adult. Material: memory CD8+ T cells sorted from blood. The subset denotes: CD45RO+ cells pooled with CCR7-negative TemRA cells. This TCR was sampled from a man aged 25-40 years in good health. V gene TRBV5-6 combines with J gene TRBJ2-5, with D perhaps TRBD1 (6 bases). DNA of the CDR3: TGTGCCAGCAGCTCGGCGCACAGGGTCCGGGAGACCCAGTACTTC. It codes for CASSSAHRVRETQYF. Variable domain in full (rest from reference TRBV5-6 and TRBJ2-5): DAGVTQSPTHLIKTRGQQVTLRCSPKSGHDTVSWYQQALGQGPQFIFQYYEEEERQRGNFPDRFSGHQFPNYSSELNVNALLLGDSALYLCASSSAHRVRETQYFGPGTRLLVL.